The next 32 T cell receptor beta chains were all read from a single sample in a study of T cell changes during pregnancy in multiple sclerosis. The method was immunoSEQ multiplex PCR; TCRdb's version includes in-frame clones alone and lacks a portion of them. The sample records more than 90,000 clones, approximately 92% being singletons. The specimen was peripheral blood, collected in the first trimester of pregnancy. All receptors derive from a female donor with multiple sclerosis, enrolled in a pregnancy study.

The chain recombines TRBV7-2 with TRBJ1-2, with D uncertain. Trimming took off 2 bases at V and 8 bases at J, with 15 bases between the two ends. In germline, CDR1 is SGHTA, CDR2 FQGNSA. CDR3 length: 14 residues. This chain's CDR3 is CASSLSRGNWGYTF. In DNA form, the CDR3 reads TGTGCCAGCAGCTTAAGCCGGGGAAATTGGGGCTACACCTTC. Complete variable domain (other parts from reference TRBV7-2 and TRBJ1-2): GAGVSQSPSNKVTEKGKDVELRCDPISGHTALYWYRQSLGQGLEFLIYFQGNSAPDKSGLPSDRFSAERTGGSVSTLTIQRTQQEDSAVYLCASSLSRGNWGYTFGSGTRLTVV.

The rearrangement joins TRBV5-6 to TRBJ2-1; TRBD2 matches 11 bases. J gave up 5 bases and V 4 bases, and 11 bases lay outside the gene matches. Germline CDR1 is SGHDT and CDR2 is YYEEEE. The CDR3 covers 17 residues. In DNA form, the CDR3 reads TGTGCCAGCAGCCGGCAGGGGTTAGCGGGAGGGCACAATGAGCAGTTCTTC. Amino acids: CASSRQGLAGGHNEQFF.

The CDR3: CASSFSRGSEAFF. The CDR3 DNA is TGTGCCAGCAGTTTCTCGAGAGGGTCTGAAGCTTTCTTT. This chain uses TRBV27 with TRBJ1-1; D ambiguous. The CDR3 is 13 amino acids. Germline V gene lookup returns CDR1 MNHEY and CDR2 SMNVEV (reference sequence). The V end was cut by 3 bases, the J end by 6 bases, with 11 bases between.

The rearrangement links TRBV28 to TRBJ1-2; D ambiguous. The CDR3 spans 12 residues. Germline assignment: CDR1 MDHEN and CDR2 SYDVKM. V lost 4 bases and J 2 bases, leaving 5 bases between the germline ends. The DNA for the CDR3 is TGTGCCAGCAGTTCTCAGAACTATGGCTACACCTTC. It codes for CASSSQNYGYTF.

This rearrangement joins TRBV6-1 to TRBJ2-3, with 10 bases aligning to TRBD2. This CDR3 is 16 amino acids long. V was pared by 3 bases and J by 0 bases, with 3 bases of the junction left unmatched. The germline gives CDR1 MNHNS, CDR2 SASEGT. The CDR3 DNA sequence: TGTGCCAGCAGTGACCCGACTAGCGGGAGCACAGATACGCAGTATTTT. Amino acid sequence: CASSDPTSGSTDTQYF.

In nucleotides, the CDR3 is TGTGCCAGCAGCTTAGGAGACTTTGAAGCTTTCTTT. It encodes CASSLGDFEAFF. This chain connects TRBV7-9 to TRBJ1-1; D is uncertain. Germline V gives CDR1 SEHNR, CDR2 FQNEAQ (reference sequence). V gave up 1 base and J gave up 7 bases, with 7 bases separating them. The CDR3 is 12 residues long.

V usage is TRBV14 and J usage is TRBJ2-7; 9 nucleotides agree with TRBD2. Unmatched junction bases numbered 6, after V lost 4 bases and J lost 5 bases. The germline V gene has CDR1 SGHDN and CDR2 FVKESK. The CDR3 covers 14 residues. CDR3 coding DNA: TGTGCCAGCAGCCGAGCGGGAGGCAGGCACGAGCAGTACTTC. This encodes CASSRAGGRHEQYF.

This clone occurred once. This sequence joins TRBV13 and TRBJ2-5; unclear D gene. The CDR3 runs to 14 residues. Per the germline V gene, CDR1 is PRHDT and CDR2 is FYEKMQ (reference sequence). Trimming shortened V by 0 bases and J by 1 base, and 6 bases separated the two germline ends. CDR3 bases: TGTGCCAGCAGCTTAGGGCGGTCCCAAGAGACCCAGTACTTC. The encoded protein is CASSLGRSQETQYF. The full variable domain, in which reference TRBV13 and TRBJ2-5 provide the parts outside the CDR3, is AAGVIQSPRHLIKEKRETATLKCYPIPRHDTVYWYQQGPGQDPQFLISFYEKMQSDKGSIPDRFSAQQFSDYHSELNMSSLELGDSALYFCASSLGRSQETQYFGPGTRLLVL.

The count of this clone is one. The chain joins TRBV7-2 to TRBJ1-1, with D possibly being TRBD1 (6 bases). Germline loops: CDR1 SGHTA, CDR2 FQGNSA. This CDR3 is 15 amino acids long. V dropped 4 bases and J dropped 0 bases, with 12 bases sitting between them. The CDR3 nucleotides are TGTGCCAGCAGCTCTTGGACAGCCATGAACACTGAAGCTTTCTTT. Amino acid sequence: CASSSWTAMNTEAFF.

The chain has TRBV5-1 and TRBJ2-7, with 8 bases that match TRBD1. Germline trimming cut 1 base from V and 1 base from J; bases unmatched to any gene: 10. In germline, CDR1 is SGHRS, CDR2 YFSETQ. This CDR3 contains 17 residues. CDR3: CASSLPRQGATSYEQYF. The CDR3 DNA is TGCGCCAGCAGCTTGCCGCGTCAGGGGGCCACGTCCTACGAGCAGTACTTC.

The chain employs TRBV9 and TRBJ2-7; possible D gene TRBD2, 5 bases. This CDR3 is 22 amino acids long. Trimming took off 0 bases at V and 3 bases at J, with 34 bases between the two ends. Germline assignment: CDR1 SGDLS and CDR2 YYNGEE. For the CDR3, the DNA is TGTGCCAGCAGCGTAGTCGAGGGATATAATTTGGCATCCCTTCGGAATAACTACGAGCAGTACTTC. Its translation is CASSVVEGYNLASLRNNYEQYF.

V is TRBV10-3 and J is TRBJ2-3; TRBD2 agrees at 7 bases. This CDR3 has 15 residues. Trimming removed 2 bases from V and 9 bases from J; junction bases left unmatched: 11. In germline, CDR1 is ENHRY, CDR2 SYGVKD. The CDR3 DNA reads as TGTGCCATCAGTGAGGGACTAGAACACTATTTCACGCAGTATTTT. Translation gives CAISEGLEHYFTQYF.

The chain couples TRBV9 to TRBJ2-7; D may be TRBD2 (6 bases). Trimming took 0 bases from V and 12 from J, leaving 19 bases between them. CDR3 length equals 14 residues. Germline V gene lookup returns CDR1 SGDLS and CDR2 YYNGEE. CDR3 DNA: TGTGCCAGCAGCGTAGGGGGAGCCACTAGCCATATGTACTTC. Translated, it gives CASSVGGATSHMYF.

V and J are TRBV4-2 and TRBJ2-7, with D possibly TRBD1 on 5 matching bases. Germline CDR1 and CDR2: LGHNA and YNFKEQ. CDR3 length: 14 amino acids. V lost 0 bases and J 9 bases, leaving 15 bases between the germline ends. The CDR3 DNA reads TGTGCCAGCAGCCAAGACCCGACAGCCTTTCCGCAGTACTTC. This sequence encodes CASSQDPTAFPQYF.

The rearrangement joins TRBV19 to TRBJ2-7; TRBD1 agrees at 7 bases. This CDR3 has 14 amino acids. V shed 2 bases, J shed 2 bases, and the junction held 3 bases outside the gene matches. Germline loops: CDR1 LNHDA, CDR2 SQIVND (reference sequence). CDR3 loop: CASSINRGPYEQYF. In DNA form, the CDR3 reads TGTGCCAGTAGTATAAACAGGGGTCCCTACGAGCAGTACTTC.

This clone was seen a single time. The rearrangement links TRBV5-1 to TRBJ1-1; possibly TRBD1 for D (5 bases). The CDR3 runs 14 residues. CDR1 and CDR2 from the germline V gene are SGHRS and YFSETQ. Trimming cost V 1 base and J 3 bases, with 10 bases left between them. The CDR3 protein is CASSLSTDHTEAFF. In nucleotides, the CDR3 is TGCGCCAGCAGCTTGTCGACAGACCACACTGAAGCTTTCTTT.

This clone showed up just once. J is TRBJ2-1 and V is TRBV9; TRBD2 matches 8 bases. The V segment lost 0 bases and the J segment 7 bases; nucleotides outside the gene matches: 6. The CDR3 sequence is 15 residues long. Looked up from germline, CDR1 is SGDLS and CDR2 is YYNGEE. The CDR3 DNA follows: TGTGCCAGCAGCGTAGAAAGCGGGAGAATAAATGAGCAGTTCTTC. This translates into CASSVESGRINEQFF.

This chain joins TRBV19 and TRBJ2-7, with D tentatively TRBD1 (5 bases). Deletions cut 5 bases from V and 2 bases from J, with 7 bases between. The CDR3 sequence is 12 residues long. Germline lookup yields CDR1 LNHDA and CDR2 SQIVND (reference sequence). As DNA, the CDR3 is TGTGCCAGTAGTGACAGTACCTACGAGCAGTACTTC. It codes for CASSDSTYEQYF.

This clone was observed a handful of times. This sequence joins TRBV4-2 and TRBJ2-6; TRBD2 aligns across 10 bases. V lost 4 bases to trimming and J lost 0 bases; unmatched junction nucleotides: 0. Germline-derived CDR1 and CDR2 are LGHNA and YNFKEQ. The CDR3 has 16 amino acids. CDR3 DNA sequence: TGTGCCAGCAGCCCTAGCGGGAGCTCTGGGGCCAACGTCCTGACTTTC. Protein: CASSPSGSSGANVLTF.

This rearrangement joins TRBV7-2 to TRBJ2-7; D gene unclear. Germline lookup yields CDR1 SGHTA and CDR2 FQGNSA. With 1 base removed from V and 3 bases from J, the gap between germline ends came to 7 bases. This CDR3 contains 13 residues. The CDR3 spells CASSLGQDYEQYF. Here the CDR3 DNA reads TGTGCCAGCAGCTTAGGGCAAGACTACGAGCAGTACTTC.

This chain links TRBV28 with TRBJ1-5; D possibly corresponds to TRBD1 (6 bases). This CDR3 comprises 15 residues. Germline V gene data show CDR1 as MDHEN and CDR2 as SYDVKM. The germline V and J ends were trimmed by 5 bases and 5 bases, with 16 bases remaining between them. CDR3 region: CASSPSRDTHQPQHF. In DNA form, the CDR3 reads TGTGCCAGCAGTCCAAGTCGGGACACTCATCAGCCCCAGCATTTT.

This chain joins TRBV6-1 and TRBJ2-2; TRBD2 agrees at 9 bases. CDR3 length: 16 amino acids. V gave up 0 bases and J gave up 4 bases; unmatched junction bases: 3. Germline-derived CDR1 and CDR2 are MNHNS and SASEGT. CDR3 in amino acids: CASSEALTSGTGELFF. The CDR3 DNA reads as TGTGCCAGCAGTGAAGCGTTGACTAGCGGCACCGGGGAGCTGTTTTTT.

The chain carries TRBV29-1 and TRBJ2-2; 8 positions match TRBD1. Trimming at V came to 3 bases and at J to 1 base, leaving 1 base not matched to a gene. The CDR3 consists of 14 residues. Germline V lookup: CDR1 SQVTM, CDR2 ANQGSEA. CDR3 sequence (DNA): TGCAGCGTTGAGGGGACAGGGAACACCGGGGAGCTGTTTTTT. This codes for CSVEGTGNTGELFF.

The V gene is TRBV29-1, the J gene TRBJ1-1; no clear D. V was shortened by 3 bases and J by 3 bases, with 11 bases between the two germline ends. CDR3 size: 13 residues. Germline CDR1 SQVTM, CDR2 ANQGSEA. This CDR3 reads CSVDNSLDTEAFF. The DNA of the CDR3 is TGCAGCGTTGACAACAGTTTGGACACTGAAGCTTTCTTT.

The rearrangement joins TRBV5-5 to TRBJ1-2; D uncertain. The germline gives CDR1 SGHKS, CDR2 YYEKEE (reference sequence). Deletions cut 0 bases from V and 4 bases from J, with 19 bases between. The CDR3 has 17 residues. The CDR3 coding sequence is TGTGCCAGCAGCTTGGCCAGGCTGTCTCAGAATCTCTATGGCTACACCTTC. Translation gives CASSLARLSQNLYGYTF.

The gene calls are TRBV6-6 and TRBJ2-7, with D maybe TRBD1 (5 bases). The CDR3 totals 12 residues. Trimming cost V 7 bases and J 3 bases, with 10 bases left between them. Germline V gene data show CDR1 as MNHNY and CDR2 as SVGAGI (reference sequence). The CDR3: CASTSRDYEQYF. CDR3 coding DNA: TGTGCCAGCACGAGCAGGGACTACGAGCAGTACTTC.

This sequence joins TRBV6-1 and TRBJ1-3; 10 nucleotides line up with TRBD1. Germline lookup yields CDR1 MNHNS and CDR2 SASEGT. CDR3 length: 15 amino acids. V lost 4 bases, J lost 3 bases, and 3 bases stayed unmatched. CDR3 nucleotide sequence: TGTGCCAGCAGTGGGGACAGGGGAGGTGGAAACACCATATATTTT. Translating it yields CASSGDRGGGNTIYF.

V and J are TRBV30 and TRBJ1-1; D is ambiguous. The CDR3 is 12 amino acids. V was shortened by 2 bases and J by 8 bases, with 12 bases between the two germline ends. Germline assignment: CDR1 GTSNPN and CDR2 SVGIG (reference sequence). The CDR3 reads CAWSRRGLEAFF. In nucleotides, the CDR3 is TGTGCCTGGAGTCGGCGGGGTTTGGAAGCTTTCTTT.

The CDR3 spells CASSFGGGRGFYNEQFF. CDR3 DNA: TGTGCCAGCAGCTTTGGGGGCGGGAGGGGTTTCTACAATGAGCAGTTCTTC. This chain joins TRBV5-6 and TRBJ2-1; 9 bases fit TRBD2. V was clipped by 2 bases and J by 3 bases; unmatched bases: 9. The germline V gene has CDR1 SGHDT and CDR2 YYEEEE. The length of the CDR3 is 17 residues. Using reference TRBV5-6 and TRBJ2-1 for the parts outside the CDR3, the full variable domain is DAGVTQSPTHLIKTRGQQVTLRCSPKSGHDTVSWYQQALGQGPQFIFQYYEEEERQRGNFPDRFSGHQFPNYSSELNVNALLLGDSALYLCASSFGGGRGFYNEQFFGPGTRLTVL.

The chain uses TRBV27 and TRBJ2-7; D possibly corresponds to TRBD2 (5 bases). CDR1 is MNHEY, CDR2 SMNVEV, per germline (reference sequence). V lost 6 bases and J lost 3, with 12 bases in between. The CDR3 extends over 13 amino acids. CDR3 sequence reads: CASRVSDHYEQYF. The CDR3 DNA reads as TGTGCCAGCAGGGTTAGCGATCACTACGAGCAGTACTTC.

The V gene is TRBV19, the J gene TRBJ2-7, with 10 bases lining up with TRBD1. Trimming at V came to 5 bases and at J to 3 bases, leaving 7 bases not matched to a gene. This CDR3 has 15 amino acids. The germline gives CDR1 LNHDA, CDR2 SQIVND (reference sequence). This CDR3 is CASSSGTGAIYEQYF. CDR3 nucleotide sequence: TGTGCCAGTAGTTCCGGGACAGGGGCGATCTACGAGCAGTACTTC.

The V gene is TRBV6-1, the J gene TRBJ1-1; D not certain. Germline values: CDR1 MNHNS, CDR2 SASEGT. Deletions cut 6 bases from V and 0 bases from J, with 14 bases between. The CDR3 is 15 residues long. The CDR3, as DNA: TGTGCCAGCAGCCCCCGAATGAACATGAACACTGAAGCTTTCTTT. Its protein is CASSPRMNMNTEAFF.